This T cell receptor beta chain originates from a study of lymphopenia after photon versus proton radiotherapy. Only in-frame clones appear in the TCRdb table, and some are missing; sequencing was by immunoSEQ multiplex PCR. The sample carries about 160,000 clones, 88% recorded once. Germline CDR1 and CDR2: SGHNT and YYREEE (reference sequence). Unmatched junction bases numbered 6, after V lost 0 bases and J lost 5 bases. This CDR3 is built from 18 residues. Only a few counts were recorded for this clone. V gene TRBV5-4 combines with J gene TRBJ2-2; 14 bases agree with TRBD2. Sequencing was performed on peripheral blood, taken from a patient treated with photon-based radiotherapy. This clonotype was sampled from a man aged 45-65 years with gastric cancer. The CDR3 DNA reads as TGTGCCAGCAGCTTGGCGGGACTAGCGGGAGTCAGTACCGGGGAGCTGTTTTTT. Translated: CASSLAGLAGVSTGELFF. Drawing the rest from reference TRBV5-4 and TRBJ2-2, the complete variable domain is ETGVTQSPTHLIKTRGQQVTLRCSSQSGHNTVSWYQQALGQGPQFIFQYYREEENGRGNFPPRFSGLQFPNYSSELNVNALELDDSALYLCASSLAGLAGVSTGELFFGEGSRLTVL.